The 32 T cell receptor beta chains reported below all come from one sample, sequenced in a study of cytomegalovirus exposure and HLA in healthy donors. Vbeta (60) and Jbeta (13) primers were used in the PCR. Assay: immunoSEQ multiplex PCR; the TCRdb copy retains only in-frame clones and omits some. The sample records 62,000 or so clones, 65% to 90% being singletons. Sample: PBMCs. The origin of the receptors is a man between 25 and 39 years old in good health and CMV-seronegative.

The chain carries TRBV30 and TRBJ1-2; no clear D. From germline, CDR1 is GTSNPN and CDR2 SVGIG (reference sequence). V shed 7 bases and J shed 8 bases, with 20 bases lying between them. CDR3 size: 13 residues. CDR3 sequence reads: CAYTKPGPGGYTF. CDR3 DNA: TGTGCCTATACAAAGCCAGGCCCAGGCGGCTACACCTTC.

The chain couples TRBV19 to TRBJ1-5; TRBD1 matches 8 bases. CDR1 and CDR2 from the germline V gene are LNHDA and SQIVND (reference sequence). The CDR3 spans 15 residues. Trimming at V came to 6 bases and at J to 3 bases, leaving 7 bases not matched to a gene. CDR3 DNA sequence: TGTGCCAGTAGCTCGGACAGGGCTAACAATCAGCCCCAGCATTTT. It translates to CASSSDRANNQPQHF.

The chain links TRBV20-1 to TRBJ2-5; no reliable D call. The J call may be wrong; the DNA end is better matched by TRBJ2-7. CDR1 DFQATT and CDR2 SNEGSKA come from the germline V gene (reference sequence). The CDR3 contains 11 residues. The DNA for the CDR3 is TGCAGTGCTAGATCGGACTACGAGCAGTACTTC. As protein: CSARSDYEQYF.

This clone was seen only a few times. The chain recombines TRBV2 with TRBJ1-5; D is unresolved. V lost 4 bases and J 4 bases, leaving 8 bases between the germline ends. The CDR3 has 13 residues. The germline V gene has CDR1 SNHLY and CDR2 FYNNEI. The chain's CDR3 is CASSVWANQPQHF. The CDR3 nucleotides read TGTGCCAGCAGTGTGTGGGCTAATCAGCCCCAGCATTTT.

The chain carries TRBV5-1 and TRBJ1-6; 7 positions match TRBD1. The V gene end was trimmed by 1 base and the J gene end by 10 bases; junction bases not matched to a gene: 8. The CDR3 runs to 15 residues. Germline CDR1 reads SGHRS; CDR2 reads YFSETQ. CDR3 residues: CASSLRQGTGSPLHF. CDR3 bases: TGCGCCAGCAGCTTGAGACAGGGAACGGGATCACCCCTCCACTTT.

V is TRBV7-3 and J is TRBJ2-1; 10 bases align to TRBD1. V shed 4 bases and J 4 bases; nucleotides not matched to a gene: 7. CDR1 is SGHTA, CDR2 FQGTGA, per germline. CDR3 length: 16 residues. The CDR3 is CASSSSGTGVYNEQFF. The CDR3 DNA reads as TGTGCCAGCAGCTCCTCCGGGACAGGGGTATACAATGAGCAGTTCTTC.

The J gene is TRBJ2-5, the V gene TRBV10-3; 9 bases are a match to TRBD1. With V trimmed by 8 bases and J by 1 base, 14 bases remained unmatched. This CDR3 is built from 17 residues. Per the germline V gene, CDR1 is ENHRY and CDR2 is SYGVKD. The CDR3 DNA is TGTGCCATCGGTGGGACAGGGTGGTTGGGGGGCCAAGAGACCCAGTACTTC. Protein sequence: CAIGGTGWLGGQETQYF.

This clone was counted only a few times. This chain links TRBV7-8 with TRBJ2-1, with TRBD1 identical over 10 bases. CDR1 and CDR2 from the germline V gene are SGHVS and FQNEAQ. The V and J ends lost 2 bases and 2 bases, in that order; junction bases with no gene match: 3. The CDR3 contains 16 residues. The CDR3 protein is CASSLRQGAAYNEQFF. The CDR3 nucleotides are TGTGCCAGCAGCTTACGACAGGGGGCAGCCTACAATGAGCAGTTCTTC.

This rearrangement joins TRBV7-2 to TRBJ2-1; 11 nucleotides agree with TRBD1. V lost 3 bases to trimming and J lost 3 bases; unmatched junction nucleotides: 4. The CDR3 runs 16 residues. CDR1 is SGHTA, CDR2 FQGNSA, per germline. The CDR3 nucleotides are TGTGCCAGCAGCTTCTCCGGGACAGGGGGCTACAATGAGCAGTTCTTC. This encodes CASSFSGTGGYNEQFF.

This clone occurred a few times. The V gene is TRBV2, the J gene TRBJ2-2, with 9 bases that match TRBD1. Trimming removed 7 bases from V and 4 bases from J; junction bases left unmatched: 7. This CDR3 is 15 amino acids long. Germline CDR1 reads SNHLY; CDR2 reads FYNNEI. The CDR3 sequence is CASISGQGGTGELFF. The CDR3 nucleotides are TGTGCCAGCATCTCGGGACAGGGTGGCACCGGGGAGCTGTTTTTT.

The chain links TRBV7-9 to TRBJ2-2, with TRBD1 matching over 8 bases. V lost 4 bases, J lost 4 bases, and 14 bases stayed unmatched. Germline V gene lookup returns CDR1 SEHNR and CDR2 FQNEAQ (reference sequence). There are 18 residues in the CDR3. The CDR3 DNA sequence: TGTGCCAGCAGCTCCTCCTATATCGGACAGGGCCCCACCGGGGAGCTGTTTTTT. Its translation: CASSSSYIGQGPTGELFF.

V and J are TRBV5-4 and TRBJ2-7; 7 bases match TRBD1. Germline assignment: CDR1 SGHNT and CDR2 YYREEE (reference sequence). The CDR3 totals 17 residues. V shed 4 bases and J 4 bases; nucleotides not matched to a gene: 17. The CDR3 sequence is CASSPIWGTETAYEQYF. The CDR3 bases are TGTGCCAGCAGCCCGATATGGGGGACAGAAACCGCTTACGAGCAGTACTTC.

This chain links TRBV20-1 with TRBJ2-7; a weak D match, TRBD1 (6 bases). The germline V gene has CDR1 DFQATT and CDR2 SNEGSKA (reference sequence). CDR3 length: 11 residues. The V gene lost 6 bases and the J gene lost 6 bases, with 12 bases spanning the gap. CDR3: CSADSGREQYF. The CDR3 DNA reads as TGCAGTGCGGACAGCGGCCGCGAGCAGTACTTC.

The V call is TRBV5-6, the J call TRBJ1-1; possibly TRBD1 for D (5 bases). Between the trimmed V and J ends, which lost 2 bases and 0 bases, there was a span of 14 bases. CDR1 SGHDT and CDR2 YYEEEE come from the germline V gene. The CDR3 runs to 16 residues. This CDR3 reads CASSFTPGGLNTEAFF. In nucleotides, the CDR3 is TGTGCCAGCAGCTTCACTCCCGGGGGACTGAACACTGAAGCTTTCTTT.

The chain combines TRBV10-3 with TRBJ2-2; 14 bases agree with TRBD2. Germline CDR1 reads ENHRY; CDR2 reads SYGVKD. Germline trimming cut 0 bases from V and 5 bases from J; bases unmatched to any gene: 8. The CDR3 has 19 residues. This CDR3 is CAISESRGLAGVVTGELFF. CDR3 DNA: TGTGCCATCAGTGAGTCGAGGGGACTAGCGGGAGTTGTTACCGGGGAGCTGTTTTTT.

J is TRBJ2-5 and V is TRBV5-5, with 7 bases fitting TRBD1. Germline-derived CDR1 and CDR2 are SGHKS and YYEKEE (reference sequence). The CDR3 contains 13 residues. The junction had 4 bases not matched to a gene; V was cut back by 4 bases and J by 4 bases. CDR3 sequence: CASSPDRRETQYF. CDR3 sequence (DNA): TGTGCCAGCAGCCCGGACAGGCGAGAGACCCAGTACTTC.

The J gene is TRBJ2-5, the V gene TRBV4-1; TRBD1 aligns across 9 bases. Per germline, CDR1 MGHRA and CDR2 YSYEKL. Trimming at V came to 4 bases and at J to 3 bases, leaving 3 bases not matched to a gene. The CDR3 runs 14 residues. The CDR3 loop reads CASSPRTGEETQYF. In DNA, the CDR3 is TGCGCCAGCAGCCCGCGGACAGGGGAAGAGACCCAGTACTTC.

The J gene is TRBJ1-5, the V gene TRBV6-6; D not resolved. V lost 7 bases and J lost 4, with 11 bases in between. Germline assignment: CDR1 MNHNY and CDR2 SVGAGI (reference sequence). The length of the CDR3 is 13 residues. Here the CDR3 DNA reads TGTGCCAGCACCTCGGGATCGAATCAGCCCCAGCATTTT. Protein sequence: CASTSGSNQPQHF.

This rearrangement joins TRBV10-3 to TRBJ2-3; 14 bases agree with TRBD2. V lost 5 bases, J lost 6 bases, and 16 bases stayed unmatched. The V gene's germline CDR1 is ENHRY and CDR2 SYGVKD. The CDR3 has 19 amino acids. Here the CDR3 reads CAISRQGWGLAGEGDTQYF. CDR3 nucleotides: TGTGCCATCAGTAGACAGGGGTGGGGACTAGCGGGGGAAGGGGATACGCAGTATTTT.

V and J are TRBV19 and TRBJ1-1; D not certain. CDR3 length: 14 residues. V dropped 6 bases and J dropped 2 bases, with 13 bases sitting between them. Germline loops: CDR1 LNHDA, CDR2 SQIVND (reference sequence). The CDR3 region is CASRKYRGNTEAFF. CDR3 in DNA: TGTGCCAGTAGGAAGTACCGGGGAAACACTGAAGCTTTCTTT. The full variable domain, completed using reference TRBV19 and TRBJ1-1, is DGGITQSPKYLFRKEGQNVTLSCEQNLNHDAMYWYRQDPGQGLRLIYYSQIVNDFQKGDIAEGYSVSREKKESFPLTVTSAQKNPTAFYLCASRKYRGNTEAFFGQGTRLTVV.

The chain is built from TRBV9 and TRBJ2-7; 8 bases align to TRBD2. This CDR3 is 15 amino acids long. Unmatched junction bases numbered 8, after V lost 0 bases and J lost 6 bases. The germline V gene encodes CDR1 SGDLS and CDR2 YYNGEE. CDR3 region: CASSVGNGRVGEQYF. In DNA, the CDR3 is TGTGCCAGCAGCGTAGGAAACGGGAGGGTGGGCGAGCAGTACTTC.

DNA of the CDR3: TGTGCCAGCAGTCACAGGGATCCCGTTTACGAGCAGTACTTC. Residues: CASSHRDPVYEQYF. The V call is TRBV11-2, the J call TRBJ2-7; TRBD1 is a possible D gene (6 bases). The CDR3 runs to 14 residues. The germline CDR1 and CDR2 sequences are SGHAT and FQNNGV. With 6 bases removed from V and 4 bases from J, the gap between germline ends came to 16 bases.

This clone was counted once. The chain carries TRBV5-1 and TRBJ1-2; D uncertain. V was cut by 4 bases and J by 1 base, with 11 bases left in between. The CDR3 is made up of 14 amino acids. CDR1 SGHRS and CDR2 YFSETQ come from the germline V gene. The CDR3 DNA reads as TGCGCCAGCAGCCCGGACGGAGGTAACTATGGCTACACCTTC. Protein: CASSPDGGNYGYTF.

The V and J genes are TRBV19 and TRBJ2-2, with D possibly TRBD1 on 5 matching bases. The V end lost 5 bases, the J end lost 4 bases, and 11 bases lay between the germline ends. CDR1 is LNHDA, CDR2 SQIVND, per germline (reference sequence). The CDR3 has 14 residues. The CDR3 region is CASSAQGFTGELFF. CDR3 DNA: TGTGCCAGTAGTGCGCAGGGATTCACCGGGGAGCTGTTTTTT.

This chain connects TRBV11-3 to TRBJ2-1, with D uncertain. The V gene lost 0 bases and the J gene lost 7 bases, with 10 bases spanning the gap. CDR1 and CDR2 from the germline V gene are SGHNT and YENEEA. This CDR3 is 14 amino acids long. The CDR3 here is CASSLDSFGNEQFF. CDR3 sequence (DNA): TGTGCCAGCAGCTTAGACTCCTTCGGTAATGAGCAGTTCTTC.

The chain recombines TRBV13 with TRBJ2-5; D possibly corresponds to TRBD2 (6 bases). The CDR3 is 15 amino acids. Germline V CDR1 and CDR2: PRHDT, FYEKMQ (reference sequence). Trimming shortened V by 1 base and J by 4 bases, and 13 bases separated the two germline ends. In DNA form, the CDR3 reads TGTGCCAGCAGCTTAGACGGGAGAAAGGGAGAGACCCAGTACTTC. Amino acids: CASSLDGRKGETQYF.

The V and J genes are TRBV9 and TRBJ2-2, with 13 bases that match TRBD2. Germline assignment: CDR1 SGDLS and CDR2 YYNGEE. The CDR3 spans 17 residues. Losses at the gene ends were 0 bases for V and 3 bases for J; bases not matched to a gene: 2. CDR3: CASSVVTSGGDTGELFF. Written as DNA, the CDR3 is TGTGCCAGCAGCGTAGTAACTAGCGGGGGGGACACCGGGGAGCTGTTTTTT.

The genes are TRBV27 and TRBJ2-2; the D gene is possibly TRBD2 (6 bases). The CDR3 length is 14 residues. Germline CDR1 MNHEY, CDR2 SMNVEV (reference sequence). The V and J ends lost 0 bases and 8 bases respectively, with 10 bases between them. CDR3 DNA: TGTGCCAGCAGTTTATCGATGGGGGGTGGGGAGCTGTTTTTT. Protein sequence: CASSLSMGGGELFF.

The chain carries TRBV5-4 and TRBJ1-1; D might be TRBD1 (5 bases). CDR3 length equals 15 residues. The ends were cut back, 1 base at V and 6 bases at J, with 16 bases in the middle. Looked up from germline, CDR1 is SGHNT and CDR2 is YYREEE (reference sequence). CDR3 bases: TGTGCCAGCAGCTTGAAGTCGGAGGGGAGACCTGAAGCTTTCTTT. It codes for CASSLKSEGRPEAFF. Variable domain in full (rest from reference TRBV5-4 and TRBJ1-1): ETGVTQSPTHLIKTRGQQVTLRCSSQSGHNTVSWYQQALGQGPQFIFQYYREEENGRGNFPPRFSGLQFPNYSSELNVNALELDDSALYLCASSLKSEGRPEAFFGQGTRLTVV.

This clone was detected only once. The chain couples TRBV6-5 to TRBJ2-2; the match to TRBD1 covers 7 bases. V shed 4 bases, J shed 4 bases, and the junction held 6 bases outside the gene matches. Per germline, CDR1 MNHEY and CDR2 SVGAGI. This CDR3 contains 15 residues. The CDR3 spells CASSSWAGGTGELFF. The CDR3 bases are TGTGCCAGCAGTTCCTGGGCAGGGGGCACCGGGGAGCTGTTTTTT.

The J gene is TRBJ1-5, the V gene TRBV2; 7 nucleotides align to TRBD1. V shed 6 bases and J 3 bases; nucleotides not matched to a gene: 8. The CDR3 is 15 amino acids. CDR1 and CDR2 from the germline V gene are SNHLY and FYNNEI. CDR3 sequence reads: CASSRQGSFNQPQHF. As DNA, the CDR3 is TGTGCCAGCAGCAGACAGGGTAGTTTCAATCAGCCCCAGCATTTT.

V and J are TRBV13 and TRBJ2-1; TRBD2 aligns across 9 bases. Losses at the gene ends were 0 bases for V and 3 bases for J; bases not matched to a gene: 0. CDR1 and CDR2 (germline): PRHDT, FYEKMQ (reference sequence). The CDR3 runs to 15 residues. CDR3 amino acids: CASSLGSGGYNEQFF. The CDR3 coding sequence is TGTGCCAGCAGCTTAGGTAGCGGGGGCTACAATGAGCAGTTCTTC.